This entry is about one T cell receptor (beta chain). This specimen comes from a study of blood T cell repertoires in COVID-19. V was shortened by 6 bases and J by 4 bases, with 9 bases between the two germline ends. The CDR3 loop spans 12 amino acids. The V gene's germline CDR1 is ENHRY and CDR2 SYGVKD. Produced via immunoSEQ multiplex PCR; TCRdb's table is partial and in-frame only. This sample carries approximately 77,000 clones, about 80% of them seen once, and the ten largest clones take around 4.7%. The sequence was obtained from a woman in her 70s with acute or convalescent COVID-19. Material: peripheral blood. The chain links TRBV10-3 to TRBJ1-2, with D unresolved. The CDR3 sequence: CAISEGPYGYTF. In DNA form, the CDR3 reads TGTGCCATCAGCGAGGGCCCCTATGGCTACACCTTC.